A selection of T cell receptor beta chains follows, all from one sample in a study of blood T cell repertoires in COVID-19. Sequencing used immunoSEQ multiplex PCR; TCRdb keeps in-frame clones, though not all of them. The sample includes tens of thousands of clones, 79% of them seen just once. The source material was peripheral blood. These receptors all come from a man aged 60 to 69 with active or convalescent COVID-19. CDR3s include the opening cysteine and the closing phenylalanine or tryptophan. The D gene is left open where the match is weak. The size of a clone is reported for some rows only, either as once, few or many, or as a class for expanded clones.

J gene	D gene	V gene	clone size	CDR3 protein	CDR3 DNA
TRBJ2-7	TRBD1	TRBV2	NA	CASTATGPYEQYF	TGTGCCAGCACCGCGACAGGGCCCTACGAGCAGTACTTC
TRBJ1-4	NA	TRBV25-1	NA	CASSRQPNEKLFF	TGTGCCAGCAGTAGACAGCCAAATGAAAAACTGTTTTTT
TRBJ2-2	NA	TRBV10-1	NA	CASTSGINPSTGELFF	TGCGCCAGCACTTCCGGGATCAACCCATCGACCGGGGAGCTGTTTTTT
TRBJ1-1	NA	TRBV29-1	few	CSVVVNLNTEAFF	TGCAGCGTTGTTGTTAATCTGAACACTGAAGCTTTCTTT
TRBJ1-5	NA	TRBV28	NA	CASSFREYNQPQHF	TGTGCCAGCAGTTTTAGGGAGTACAATCAGCCCCAGCATTTT
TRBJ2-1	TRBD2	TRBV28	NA	CASSLAGVYNEQFF	TGTGCCAGCAGTTTAGCGGGGGTTTACAATGAGCAGTTCTTC
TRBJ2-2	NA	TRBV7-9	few	CASGRANTGELFF	TGTGCCAGCGGTCGGGCGAACACCGGGGAGCTGTTTTTT
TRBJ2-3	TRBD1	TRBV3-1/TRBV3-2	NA	CASSQDNRGQFPVQTQYF	TGTGCCAGCAGCCAAGACAATCGGGGACAGTTTCCCGTACAGACGCAGTATTTT
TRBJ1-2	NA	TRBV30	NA	CAWREGRKHGYTF	TGTGCCTGGAGGGAGGGAAGGAAGCATGGCTACACCTTC
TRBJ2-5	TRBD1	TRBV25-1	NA	CASSALRGQGQETQYF	TGTGCCAGCAGTGCTCTCAGGGGACAGGGACAAGAGACCCAGTACTTC
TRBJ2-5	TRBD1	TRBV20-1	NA	CSASIGFKGAQETQYF	TGCAGTGCTAGTATCGGGTTTAAGGGGGCACAAGAGACCCAGTACTTC
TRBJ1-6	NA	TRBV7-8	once	CASSPYVGRAASSNSPLHF	TGTGCCAGCAGCCCTTATGTTGGCAGGGCGGCCTCGAGCAATTCACCCCTCCACTTT
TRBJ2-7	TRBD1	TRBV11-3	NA	CASSRTGTDLNQYF	TGTGCCAGCAGCCGCACCGGGACAGACCTTAATCAGTACTTC
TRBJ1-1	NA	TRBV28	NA	CASGSTGGRGTEAFF	TGTGCCAGCGGGAGCACAGGAGGGCGCGGGACTGAAGCTTTCTTT
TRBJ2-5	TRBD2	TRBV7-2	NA	CASSRGVQETQYF	TGTGCCAGCAGTCGGGGGGTACAAGAGACCCAGTACTTC
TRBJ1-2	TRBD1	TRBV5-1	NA	CASSLTGQANYGYTF	TGCGCCAGCAGCTTGACGGGACAGGCTAACTATGGCTACACCTTC
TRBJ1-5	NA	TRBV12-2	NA	CASRLESDGKPQHF	TGTGCAAGTCGCTTAGAGTCGGACGGGAAGCCCCAGCATTTT
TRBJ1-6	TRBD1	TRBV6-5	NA	CASSYRTGGGWSPLHF	TGTGCCAGCAGTTACCGCACAGGGGGTGGTTGGTCACCCCTCCACTTT
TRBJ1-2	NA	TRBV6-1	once	CASSFLFGGAGGYTF	TGTGCCAGCAGTTTTCTCTTTGGGGGCGCGGGTGGCTACACCTTC
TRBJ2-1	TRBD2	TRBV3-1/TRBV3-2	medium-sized	CASLSGGADNEQFF	TGTGCCAGCCTAAGCGGGGGGGCGGACAATGAGCAGTTCTTC
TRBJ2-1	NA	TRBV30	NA	CAWSDPRNYNEQFF	TGTGCCTGGAGTGACCCGCGGAACTACAATGAGCAGTTCTTC
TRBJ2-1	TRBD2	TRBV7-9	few	CASSAAGTRGNEQFF	TGTGCCAGCAGCGCGGCCGGGACTAGAGGCAATGAGCAGTTCTTC
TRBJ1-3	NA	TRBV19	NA	CASSIEGAGNTIYF	TGTGCCAGTAGTATCGAGGGTGCCGGAAACACCATATATTTT
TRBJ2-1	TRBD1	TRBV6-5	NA	CASSYRQGATEQFF	TGTGCCAGCAGTTACCGGCAGGGGGCAACTGAGCAGTTCTTC
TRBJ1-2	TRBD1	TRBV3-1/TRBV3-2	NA	CASSHQQGSGGYTF	TGTGCCAGCAGCCATCAACAGGGGAGCGGGGGCTACACCTTC
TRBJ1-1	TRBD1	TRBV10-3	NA	CAISPNPGQGSIGTEAFF	TGTGCCATCAGTCCCAACCCCGGACAGGGGAGTATTGGCACTGAAGCTTTCTTT
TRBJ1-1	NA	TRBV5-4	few	CASSTSRRTEAFF	TGTGCCAGCAGCACCTCACGGAGGACTGAAGCTTTCTTT
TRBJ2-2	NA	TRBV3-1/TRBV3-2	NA	CASSQDWGLNTGELFF	TGTGCCAGCAGCCAAGACTGGGGGCTCAACACCGGGGAGCTGTTTTTT
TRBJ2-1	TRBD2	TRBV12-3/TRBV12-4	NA	CASRDGGNEQFF	TGTGCCAGCAGAGACGGGGGGAATGAGCAGTTCTTC